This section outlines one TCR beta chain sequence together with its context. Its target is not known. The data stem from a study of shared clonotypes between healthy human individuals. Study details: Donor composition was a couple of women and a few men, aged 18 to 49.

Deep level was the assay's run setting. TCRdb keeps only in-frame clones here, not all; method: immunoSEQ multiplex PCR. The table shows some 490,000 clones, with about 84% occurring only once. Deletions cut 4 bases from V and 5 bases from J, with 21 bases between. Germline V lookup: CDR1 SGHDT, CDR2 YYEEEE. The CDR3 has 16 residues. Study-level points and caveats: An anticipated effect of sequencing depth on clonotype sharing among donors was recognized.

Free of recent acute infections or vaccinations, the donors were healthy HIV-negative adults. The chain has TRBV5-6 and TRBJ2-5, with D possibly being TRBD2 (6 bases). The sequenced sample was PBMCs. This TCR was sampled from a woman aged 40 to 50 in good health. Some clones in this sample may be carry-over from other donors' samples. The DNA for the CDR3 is TGTGCCAGCAGCGAGACTAGAGGAGAGGAGTTGGAGACCCAGTACTTC. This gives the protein CASSETRGEELETQYF. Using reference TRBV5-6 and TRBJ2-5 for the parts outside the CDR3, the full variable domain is DAGVTQSPTHLIKTRGQQVTLRCSPKSGHDTVSWYQQALGQGPQFIFQYYEEEERQRGNFPDRFSGHQFPNYSSELNVNALLLGDSALYLCASSETRGEELETQYFGPGTRLLVL.